Sequencing of this T cell receptor beta chain was carried out in a study of T cell responses to AZD1222 COVID-19 vaccine. Study conclusions and caveats: Repertoire sampling was restricted to post-peak T cell response timepoints.

Remarks on this clone: Antigen: not known.

Generated by immunoSEQ multiplex PCR, the TCRdb table keeps only in-frame clones and is missing some. Here the sample spans about 140,000 clones, 90% being singletons. The sample here was peripheral blood, taken 28 days after the second AZD1222 dose. The clonotype originates from an adult who received the AZD1222 COVID-19 vaccine.

The CDR3 DNA follows: TGTGCCAGCAGCCAAGAGGGCAGGGGCTATGGCTACACCTTC. As protein: CASSQEGRGYGYTF. The chain recombines TRBV3-1 (or the pseudogene TRBV3-2) with TRBJ1-2, with D possibly TRBD1 on 6 matching bases. Trimming shortened V by 0 bases and J by 4 bases, and 9 bases separated the two germline ends. Per the germline V gene, CDR1 is LGHDT and CDR2 is YNNKEL (reference sequence). The CDR3 is 14 amino acids.